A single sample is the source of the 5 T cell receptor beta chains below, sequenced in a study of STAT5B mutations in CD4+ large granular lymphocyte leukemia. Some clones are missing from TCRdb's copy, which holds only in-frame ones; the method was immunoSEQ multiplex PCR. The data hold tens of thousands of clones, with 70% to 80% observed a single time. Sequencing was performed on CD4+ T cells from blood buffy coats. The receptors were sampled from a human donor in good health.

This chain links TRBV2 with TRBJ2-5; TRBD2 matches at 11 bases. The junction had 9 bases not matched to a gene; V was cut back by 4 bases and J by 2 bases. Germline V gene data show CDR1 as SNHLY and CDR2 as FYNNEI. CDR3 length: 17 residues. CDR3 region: CASSAYGLAGGQETQYF. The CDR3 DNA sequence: TGTGCCAGCAGTGCCTATGGGCTAGCGGGGGGACAAGAGACCCAGTACTTC.

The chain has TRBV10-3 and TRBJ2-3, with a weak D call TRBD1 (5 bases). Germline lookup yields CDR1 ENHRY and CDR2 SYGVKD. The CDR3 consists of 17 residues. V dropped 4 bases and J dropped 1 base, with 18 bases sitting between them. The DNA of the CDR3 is TGTGCCATCAGTGTCGAACAGGCCTTCTCGGGCACAGATACGCAGTATTTT. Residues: CAISVEQAFSGTDTQYF.

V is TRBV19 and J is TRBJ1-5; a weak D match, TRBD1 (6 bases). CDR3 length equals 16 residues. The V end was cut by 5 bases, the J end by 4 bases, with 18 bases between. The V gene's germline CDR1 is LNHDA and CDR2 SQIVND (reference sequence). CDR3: CASSAAVTGENQPQHF. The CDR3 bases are TGTGCCAGTAGTGCAGCAGTGACAGGTGAAAATCAGCCCCAGCATTTT.

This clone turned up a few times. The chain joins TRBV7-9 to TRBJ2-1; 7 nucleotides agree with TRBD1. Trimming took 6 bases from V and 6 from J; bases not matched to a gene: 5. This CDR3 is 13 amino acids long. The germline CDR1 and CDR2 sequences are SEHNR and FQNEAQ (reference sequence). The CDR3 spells CASRGQEPNEQFF. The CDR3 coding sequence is TGTGCCAGCAGAGGACAGGAGCCCAATGAGCAGTTCTTC. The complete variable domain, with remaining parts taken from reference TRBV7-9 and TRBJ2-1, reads DTGVSQNPRHKITKRGQNVTFRCDPISEHNRLYWYRQTLGQGPEFLTYFQNEAQLEKSRLLSDRFSAERPKGSFSTLEIQRTEQGDSAMYLCASRGQEPNEQFFGPGTRLTVL.

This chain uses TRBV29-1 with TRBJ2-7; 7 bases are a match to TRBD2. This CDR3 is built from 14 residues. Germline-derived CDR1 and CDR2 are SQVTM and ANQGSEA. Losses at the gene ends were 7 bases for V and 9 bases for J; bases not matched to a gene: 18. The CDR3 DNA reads TGCAGCGCCGGGTTGGGCCCTCCGGGGGGTCGGCAGTACTTC. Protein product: CSAGLGPPGGRQYF.